Shown below are 21 T cell receptor beta chains from a single sample sequenced in a study of OX40 agonist ivuxolimab in advanced cancers. Only in-frame clones appear in the TCRdb table, and some are missing; sequencing was by immunoSEQ multiplex PCR. Among about 100,000 clones listed, around nine tenths were seen once. The material was CD4+ or CD8+ T cells sorted from blood, obtained in a trial of the OX40 agonist ivuxolimab. Source of these receptors: an adult with an advanced solid tumor such as melanoma, head and neck, liver or kidney cancer.

CDR3 sequence reads: CASSQVGNEQFF. For the CDR3, the DNA is TGTGCCAGCAGCCAAGTCGGTAATGAGCAGTTCTTC. The rearrangement joins TRBV7-3 to TRBJ2-1; no definite D call. The CDR3 is 12 residues long. The germline V gene encodes CDR1 SGHTA and CDR2 FQGTGA. V was cut by 5 bases and J by 7 bases, with 9 bases left in between. Full variable domain (outside the CDR3, taken from reference TRBV7-3 and TRBJ2-1): GAGVSQTPSNKVTEKGKYVELRCDPISGHTALYWYRQSLGQGPEFLIYFQGTGAADDSGLPNDRFFAVRPEGSVSTLKIQRTERGDSAVYLCASSQVGNEQFFGPGTRLTVL.

The V and J genes are TRBV6-8 and TRBJ1-2, with TRBD1 matching 11 bases. V dropped 5 bases and J dropped 4; count of bases not matched to a gene: 21. Germline V CDR1 and CDR2: MNHGY, SAAAGT. The CDR3 totals 20 residues. Written as DNA, the CDR3 is TGTGCCAGCAGTCGGGACAGGGGGGGAAAGCGGACTTTTTCCACCTATGGCTACACCTTC. It specifies CASSRDRGGKRTFSTYGYTF.

This sequence joins TRBV7-2 and TRBJ1-1, with 7 bases lining up with TRBD1. The CDR3 runs to 16 residues. Germline V gene data show CDR1 as SGHTA and CDR2 as FQGNSA. V lost 7 bases and J lost 4; bases outside the gene matches: 15. CDR3 bases: TGTGCCAGCACCCCGAACGGAGGGGGCTTGGGCACTGAAGCTTTCTTT. This gives the protein CASTPNGGGLGTEAFF.

The V call is TRBV6-1, the J call TRBJ2-2, with D perhaps matching TRBD2 (5 bases). The V end was cut by 6 bases, the J end by 8 bases, with 13 bases between. The germline CDR1 and CDR2 sequences are MNHNS and SASEGT. The CDR3 is 13 amino acids. The CDR3 spells CASRGDNAGELFF. CDR3 bases: TGTGCCAGCAGGGGAGACAACGCAGGGGAGCTGTTTTTT.

This clone has a single count. The chain employs TRBV7-8 and TRBJ1-5; D is unclear. This CDR3 spans 15 amino acids. Germline assignment: CDR1 SGHVS and CDR2 FQNEAQ. V lost 2 bases and J lost 5, with 13 bases in between. Here the CDR3 DNA reads TGTGCCAGCAGCTTATTCGGCGCTTCAGATCAGCCCCAGCATTTT. Its translation is CASSLFGASDQPQHF. Drawing the rest from reference TRBV7-8 and TRBJ1-5, the complete variable domain is GAGVSQSPRYKVAKRGQDVALRCDPISGHVSLFWYQQALGQGPEFLTYFQNEAQLDKSGLPSDRFFAERPEGSVSTLKIQRTQQEDSAVYLCASSLFGASDQPQHFGDGTRLSIL.

Here the CDR3 reads CASSLGLGQETQYF. The CDR3 region has the DNA TGTGCCAGCAGCTTAGGTCTGGGGCAAGAGACCCAGTACTTC. V and J are TRBV7-9 and TRBJ2-5; D not resolved. CDR3 length: 14 amino acids. V was cut by 1 base and J by 2 bases, with 8 bases left in between. Germline V CDR1 and CDR2: SEHNR, FQNEAQ (reference sequence). Complete variable domain (other parts from reference TRBV7-9 and TRBJ2-5): DTGVSQNPRHKITKRGQNVTFRCDPISEHNRLYWYRQTLGQGPEFLTYFQNEAQLEKSRLLSDRFSAERPKGSFSTLEIQRTEQGDSAMYLCASSLGLGQETQYFGPGTRLLVL.

The chain couples TRBV7-3 to TRBJ1-2; perhaps TRBD1 as D (6 bases). V lost 5 bases and J 8 bases, leaving 24 bases between the germline ends. Germline lookup yields CDR1 SGHTA and CDR2 FQGTGA. CDR3 length equals 16 residues. The CDR3 loop reads CASSLTGEQGYWGYTF. The CDR3 nucleotides read TGTGCCAGCAGCCTTACCGGGGAACAGGGTTATTGGGGCTACACCTTC.

The chain uses TRBV19 and TRBJ2-5, with 14 bases that match TRBD2. CDR1 and CDR2 (germline): LNHDA, SQIVND (reference sequence). Trimming at V came to 1 base and at J to 3 bases, leaving 4 bases not matched to a gene. The CDR3 totals 17 residues. Here the CDR3 reads CASSIGTSGGRKETQYF. CDR3 in DNA: TGTGCCAGTAGTATAGGGACTAGCGGGGGGCGGAAAGAGACCCAGTACTTC.

The chain employs TRBV21-1 and TRBJ2-5; the DNA was not compared with TRBD2, the D call given in the table. TRBV21-1 is listed as a pseudogene. This CDR3 is 17 amino acids long. CDR3: CASIPSGAKGDQETQYF. The DNA of the CDR3 is TGTGCCAGCATCCCCAGCGGGGCAAAAGGGGACCAAGAGACCCAGTACTTC.

This rearrangement joins TRBV19 to TRBJ2-1; TRBD2 agrees at 7 bases. V gave up 5 bases and J gave up 0 bases; unmatched junction bases: 10. Germline assignment: CDR1 LNHDA and CDR2 SQIVND (reference sequence). The CDR3 is 17 amino acids. The CDR3 loop is CASSPIEGGSSYNEQFF. CDR3 coding DNA: TGTGCCAGTAGTCCAATCGAGGGCGGGAGCTCCTACAATGAGCAGTTCTTC. Supplemented by reference TRBV19 and TRBJ2-1, the full variable domain reads DGGITQSPKYLFRKEGQNVTLSCEQNLNHDAMYWYRQDPGQGLRLIYYSQIVNDFQKGDIAEGYSVSREKKESFPLTVTSAQKNPTAFYLCASSPIEGGSSYNEQFFGPGTRLTVL.

The chain joins TRBV9 to TRBJ1-2, with TRBD1 as a possible D gene (6 bases). V gave up 6 bases and J gave up 4 bases, with 22 bases separating them. CDR1 is SGDLS, CDR2 YYNGEE, per germline. The CDR3 is 16 amino acids. Here the CDR3 reads CASTGGILSVGYGYTF. The CDR3 bases are TGTGCCAGCACCGGGGGCATCCTCTCCGTGGGCTATGGCTACACCTTC.

The CDR3 bases are TGTGCCAGCAGCTTAGGGGCCTCCGGTCAGCCCCAGCATTTT. Its protein product is CASSLGASGQPQHF. The rearrangement uses TRBV7-2 and TRBJ1-5; D is unresolved. The length of the CDR3 is 14 residues. In germline, CDR1 is SGHTA, CDR2 FQGNSA. V was trimmed by 1 base and J by 6 bases, leaving 10 bases between them. The variable domain in full, with the rest retrieved from reference TRBV7-2 and TRBJ1-5, is GAGVSQSPSNKVTEKGKDVELRCDPISGHTALYWYRQSLGQGLEFLIYFQGNSAPDKSGLPSDRFSAERTGGSVSTLTIQRTQQEDSAVYLCASSLGASGQPQHFGDGTRLSIL.

The chain employs TRBV5-4 and TRBJ2-3, with unresolved D. Per germline, CDR1 SGHNT and CDR2 YYREEE (reference sequence). The CDR3 has 18 residues. V shed 1 base and J shed 0 bases, with 18 bases lying between them. In DNA form, the CDR3 reads TGTGCCAGCAGCTTGAGCCCCGAGGCGCTTCCTAGCACAGATACGCAGTATTTT. This encodes CASSLSPEALPSTDTQYF.

The DNA for the CDR3 is TGTGCCAGCAGCTTGGACTCCAGGGGCCAAGAGACCCAGTACTTC. Translation gives CASSLDSRGQETQYF. This rearrangement joins TRBV11-3 to TRBJ2-5, with a weak D call TRBD1 (6 bases). V was trimmed by 3 bases and J by 1 base, leaving 12 bases between them. Germline CDR1 is SGHNT and CDR2 is YENEEA. This CDR3 contains 15 residues. Combining the CDR3 with reference TRBV11-3 and TRBJ2-5 gives the whole variable domain EAGVVQSPRYKIIEKKQPVAFWCNPISGHNTLYWYLQNLGQGPELLIRYENEEAVDDSQLPKDRFSAERLKGVDSTLKIQPAELGDSAVYLCASSLDSRGQETQYFGPGTRLLVL.

This sequence joins TRBV7-3 and TRBJ2-5; perhaps D is TRBD1 or TRBD2 (5 bases each). CDR3 length equals 14 residues. CDR1 SGHTA and CDR2 FQGTGA come from the germline V gene. Trimming took off 5 bases at V and 2 bases at J, with 12 bases between the two ends. The DNA for the CDR3 is TGTGCCAGCAGCCCAGGGACCCCTCAAGAGACCCAGTACTTC. Its protein product is CASSPGTPQETQYF.

The chain links TRBV5-6 to TRBJ2-7; no clear D. CDR3 length: 16 amino acids. Trimming left V 0 bases short and J 0 bases short, with 13 bases between. Germline-derived CDR1 and CDR2 are SGHDT and YYEEEE. In DNA form, the CDR3 reads TGTGCCAGCAGCTTGGAGGGCCAGACCAGCTCCTACGAGCAGTACTTC. Translated: CASSLEGQTSSYEQYF. The full variable domain, rest sourced from reference TRBV5-6 and TRBJ2-7, is DAGVTQSPTHLIKTRGQQVTLRCSPKSGHDTVSWYQQALGQGPQFIFQYYEEEERQRGNFPDRFSGHQFPNYSSELNVNALLLGDSALYLCASSLEGQTSSYEQYFGPGTRLTVT.

This chain connects TRBV5-1 to TRBJ2-5; 8 bases fit TRBD2. The junction had 14 bases not matched to a gene; V was cut back by 7 bases and J by 3 bases. There are 16 residues in the CDR3. Germline values: CDR1 SGHRS, CDR2 YFSETQ. The CDR3 reads CASAPAGGGREETQYF. In DNA, the CDR3 is TGCGCCAGCGCCCCGGCGGGGGGAGGTCGAGAAGAGACCCAGTACTTC.

CDR3 loop: CASSLGGRGSTGELFF. DNA of the CDR3: TGTGCCAGCAGCTTAGGAGGTAGGGGGTCCACCGGGGAGCTGTTTTTT. This chain links TRBV7-8 with TRBJ2-2; TRBD1 might be the D (6 bases). V was cut by 1 base and J by 4 bases, with 13 bases left in between. Germline V gene sequence: CDR1 SGHVS, CDR2 FQNEAQ. The CDR3 has 16 residues. The full variable domain, in which reference TRBV7-8 and TRBJ2-2 provide the parts outside the CDR3, is GAGVSQSPRYKVAKRGQDVALRCDPISGHVSLFWYQQALGQGPEFLTYFQNEAQLDKSGLPSDRFFAERPEGSVSTLKIQRTQQEDSAVYLCASSLGGRGSTGELFFGEGSRLTVL.

The V call is TRBV6-5, the J call TRBJ1-6; D may be TRBD1 (5 bases). V lost 6 bases and J 4 bases, leaving 10 bases between the germline ends. Germline values: CDR1 MNHEY, CDR2 SVGAGI. The CDR3 loop spans 14 amino acids. CDR3 region: CASSNGGYNSPLHF. The CDR3 nucleotides read TGTGCCAGCAGCAATGGGGGGTATAATTCACCCCTCCACTTT.

This clone was picked up a small number of times. The identical CDR3 is also encoded by other nucleotide sequences in the sample. The CDR3 DNA sequence: TGTGCCAGCAGCCTACACTACGAGCAGTACTTC. The encoded protein is CASSLHYEQYF. This chain uses TRBV7-2 with TRBJ2-7, with D unresolved. Per the germline V gene, CDR1 is SGHTA and CDR2 is FQGNSA. The CDR3 totals 11 residues. Trimming removed 5 bases from V and 3 bases from J, with 5 bases in between.

The chain couples TRBV19 to TRBJ1-2; possibly TRBD1 for D (5 bases). This CDR3 has 13 amino acids. Germline V CDR1 and CDR2: LNHDA, SQIVND (reference sequence). V gave up 9 bases and J gave up 6 bases, with 17 bases separating them. As DNA, the CDR3 is TGTGCCAGCAGATCGGGGGATAAGGATGGCTACACCTTC. This translates into CASRSGDKDGYTF.